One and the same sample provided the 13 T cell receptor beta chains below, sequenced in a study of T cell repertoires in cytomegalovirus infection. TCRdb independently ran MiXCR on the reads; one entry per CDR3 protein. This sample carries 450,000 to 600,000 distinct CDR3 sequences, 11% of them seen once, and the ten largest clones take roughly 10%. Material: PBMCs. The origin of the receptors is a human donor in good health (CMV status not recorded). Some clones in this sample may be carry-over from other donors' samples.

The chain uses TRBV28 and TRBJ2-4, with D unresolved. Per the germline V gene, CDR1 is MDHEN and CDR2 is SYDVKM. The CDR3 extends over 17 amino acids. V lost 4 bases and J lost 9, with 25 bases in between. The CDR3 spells CASSSPRPVVLARIQYF. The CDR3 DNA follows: TGTGCCAGCAGTTCCCCGAGACCGGTCGTCTTGGCTCGCATTCAGTACTTC.

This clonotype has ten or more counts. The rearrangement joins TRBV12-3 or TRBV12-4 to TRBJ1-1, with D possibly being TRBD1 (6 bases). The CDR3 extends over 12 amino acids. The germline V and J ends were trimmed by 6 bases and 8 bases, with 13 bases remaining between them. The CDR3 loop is CASRYRGGEAFF. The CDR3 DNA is TGTGCCAGCAGATACCGGGGGGGCGAAGCTTTCTTT.

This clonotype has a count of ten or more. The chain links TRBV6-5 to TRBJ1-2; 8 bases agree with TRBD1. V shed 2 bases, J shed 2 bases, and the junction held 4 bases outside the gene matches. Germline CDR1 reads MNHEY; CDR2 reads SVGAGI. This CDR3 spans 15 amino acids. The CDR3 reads CASSYARGQNYGYTF. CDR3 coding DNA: TGTGCCAGCAGTTACGCCAGGGGGCAGAACTATGGCTACACCTTC.

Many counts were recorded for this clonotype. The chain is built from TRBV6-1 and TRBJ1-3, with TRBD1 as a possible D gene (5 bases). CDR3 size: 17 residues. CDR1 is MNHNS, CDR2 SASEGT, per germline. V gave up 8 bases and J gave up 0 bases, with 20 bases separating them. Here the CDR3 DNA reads TGTGCCAGCTCTGAGCGGGGGGGAGGGAGCTCTGGAAACACCATATATTTT. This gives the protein CASSERGGGSSGNTIYF.

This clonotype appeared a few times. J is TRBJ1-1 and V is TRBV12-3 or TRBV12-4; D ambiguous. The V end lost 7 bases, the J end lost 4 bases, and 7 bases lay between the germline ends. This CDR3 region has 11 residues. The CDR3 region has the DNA TGTGCCAGCATCGCCAGCACTGAAGCTTTCTTT. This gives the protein CASIASTEAFF.

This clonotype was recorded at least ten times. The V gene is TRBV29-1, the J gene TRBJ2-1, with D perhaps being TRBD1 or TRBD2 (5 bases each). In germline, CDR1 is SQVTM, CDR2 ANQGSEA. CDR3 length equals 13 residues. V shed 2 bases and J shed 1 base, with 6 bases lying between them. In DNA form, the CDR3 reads TGCAGCGTTGAATGGGGGTCCTACAATGAGCAGTTCTTC. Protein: CSVEWGSYNEQFF.

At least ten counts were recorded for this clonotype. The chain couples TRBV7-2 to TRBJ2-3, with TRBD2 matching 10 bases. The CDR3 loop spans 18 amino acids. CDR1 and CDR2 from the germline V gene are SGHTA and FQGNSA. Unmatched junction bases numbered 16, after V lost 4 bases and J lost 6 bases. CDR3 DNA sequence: TGTGCCAGCAGCTCCCCACTCCGTCGAGCGGGAGGGAAGGATACGCAGTATTTT. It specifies CASSSPLRRAGGKDTQYF. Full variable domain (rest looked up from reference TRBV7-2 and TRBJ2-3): GAGVSQSPSNKVTEKGKDVELRCDPISGHTALYWYRQSLGQGLEFLIYFQGNSAPDKSGLPSDRFSAERTGGSVSTLTIQRTQQEDSAVYLCASSSPLRRAGGKDTQYFGPGTRLTVL.

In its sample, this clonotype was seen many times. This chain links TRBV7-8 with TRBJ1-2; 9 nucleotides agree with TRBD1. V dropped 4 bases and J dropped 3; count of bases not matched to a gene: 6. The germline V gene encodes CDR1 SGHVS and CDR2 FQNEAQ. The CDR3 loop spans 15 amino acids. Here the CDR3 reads CASSSRGQGYYGYTF. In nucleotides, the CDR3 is TGTGCCAGCAGCTCAAGAGGACAGGGGTACTATGGCTACACCTTC.

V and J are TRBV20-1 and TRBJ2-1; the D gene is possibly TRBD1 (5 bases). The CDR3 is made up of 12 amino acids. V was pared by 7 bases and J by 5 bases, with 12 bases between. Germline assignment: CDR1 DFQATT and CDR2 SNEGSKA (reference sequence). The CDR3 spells CSVPDTDNEQFF. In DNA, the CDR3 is TGCAGTGTCCCGGACACCGACAATGAGCAGTTCTTC.

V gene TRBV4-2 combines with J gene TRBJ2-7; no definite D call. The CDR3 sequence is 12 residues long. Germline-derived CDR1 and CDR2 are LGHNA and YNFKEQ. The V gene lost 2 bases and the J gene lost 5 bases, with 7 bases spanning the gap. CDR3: CASSQYRNEQYF. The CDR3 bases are TGTGCCAGCAGCCAATACCGTAACGAGCAGTACTTC.

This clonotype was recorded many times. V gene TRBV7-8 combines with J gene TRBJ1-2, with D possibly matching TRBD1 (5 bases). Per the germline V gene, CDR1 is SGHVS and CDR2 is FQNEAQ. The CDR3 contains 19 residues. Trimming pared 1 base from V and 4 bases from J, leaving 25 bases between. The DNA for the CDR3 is TGTGCCAGCAGCTTAGGAGCCCCGCAGGGCCGCTACACTTCCTATGGCTACACCTTC. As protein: CASSLGAPQGRYTSYGYTF.

The chain's CDR3 is CASSPALDRVMAFF. The CDR3, as DNA: TGTGCCAGCAGCCCTGCACTGGACAGGGTAATGGCTTTCTTT. This chain joins TRBV5-4 and TRBJ1-1; 8 positions agree with TRBD1. CDR1 is SGHNT and CDR2 is YYREEE in the germline V gene (reference sequence). V was pared by 4 bases and J by 11 bases, with 13 bases of the junction left unmatched. The CDR3 has 14 amino acids.

The CDR3 reads CASSSMSRGPYEQYF. The CDR3 DNA is TGTGCCAGCAGTTCGATGTCGAGAGGACCCTACGAGCAGTACTTC. This chain links TRBV12-3 or TRBV12-4 with TRBJ2-7, with D uncertain. The CDR3 length is 15 residues. V was pared by 4 bases and J by 2 bases, with 15 bases between.